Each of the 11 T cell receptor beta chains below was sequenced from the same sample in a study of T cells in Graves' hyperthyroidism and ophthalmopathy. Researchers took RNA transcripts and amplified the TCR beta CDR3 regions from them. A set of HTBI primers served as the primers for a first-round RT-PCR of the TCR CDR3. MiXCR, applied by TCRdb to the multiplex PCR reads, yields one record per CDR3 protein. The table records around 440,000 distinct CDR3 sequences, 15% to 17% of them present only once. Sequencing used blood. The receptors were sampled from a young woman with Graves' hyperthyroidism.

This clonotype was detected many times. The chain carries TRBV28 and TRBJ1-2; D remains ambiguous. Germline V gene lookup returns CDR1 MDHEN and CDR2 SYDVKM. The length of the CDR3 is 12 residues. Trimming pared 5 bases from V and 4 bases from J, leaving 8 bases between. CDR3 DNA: TGTGCCAGCAGTATAACAGCCTATGGCTACACCTTC. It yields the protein CASSITAYGYTF.

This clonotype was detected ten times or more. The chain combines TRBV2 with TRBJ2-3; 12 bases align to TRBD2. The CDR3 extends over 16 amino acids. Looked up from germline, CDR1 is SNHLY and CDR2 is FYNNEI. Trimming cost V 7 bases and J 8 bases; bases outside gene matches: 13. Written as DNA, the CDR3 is TGTGCCAGCACTAAGGGACTAGCGGGCTATCAGGGTACGCAGTATTTT. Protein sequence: CASTKGLAGYQGTQYF.

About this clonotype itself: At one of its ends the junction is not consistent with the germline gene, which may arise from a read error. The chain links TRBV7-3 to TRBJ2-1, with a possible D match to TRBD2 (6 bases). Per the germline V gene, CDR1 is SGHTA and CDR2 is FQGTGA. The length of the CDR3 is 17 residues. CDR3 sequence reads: CASSLSEQPGVYNEQFF. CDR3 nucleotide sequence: TGTGCTAGCAGCTTATCGGAACAGCCGGGAGTGTACAATGAGCAGTTCTTC.

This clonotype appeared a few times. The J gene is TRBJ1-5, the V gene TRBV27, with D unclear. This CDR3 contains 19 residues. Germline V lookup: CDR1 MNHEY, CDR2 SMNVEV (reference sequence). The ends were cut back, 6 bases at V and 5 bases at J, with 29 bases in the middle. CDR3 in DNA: TGTGCCAGCAGCACCTCCTGTGCCCAGGTTTTCGGAGTCGATCAGCCCCAGCATTTT. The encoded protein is CASSTSCAQVFGVDQPQHF.

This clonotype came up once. This chain's CDR3 is CASSLGTGRKETPLHF. CDR3 nucleotide sequence: TGTGCCAGCAGCTTAGGGACAGGGAGGAAAGAGACACCCCTCCACTTT. The V and J genes are TRBV13 and TRBJ1-6; 7 bases match TRBD1. The ends lost 0 bases at V and 11 bases at J; junction bases unmatched: 10. Germline CDR1 is PRHDT and CDR2 is FYEKMQ (reference sequence). CDR3 length: 16 amino acids.

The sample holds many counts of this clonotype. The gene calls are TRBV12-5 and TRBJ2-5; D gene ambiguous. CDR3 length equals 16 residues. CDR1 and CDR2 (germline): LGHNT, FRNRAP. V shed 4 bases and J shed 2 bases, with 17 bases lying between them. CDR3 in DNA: TGTGCTAGTGGTTCCTATCTCAGGAGCGAGCAAGAGACCCAGTACTTC. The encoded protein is CASGSYLRSEQETQYF.

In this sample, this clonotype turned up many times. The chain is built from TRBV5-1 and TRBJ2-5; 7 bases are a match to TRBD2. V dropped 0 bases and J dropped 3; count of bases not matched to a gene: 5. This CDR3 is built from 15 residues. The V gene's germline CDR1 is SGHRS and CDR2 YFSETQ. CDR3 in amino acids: CASSLAAGFEETQYF. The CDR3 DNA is TGCGCCAGCAGCTTGGCAGCGGGATTCGAAGAGACCCAGTACTTC.

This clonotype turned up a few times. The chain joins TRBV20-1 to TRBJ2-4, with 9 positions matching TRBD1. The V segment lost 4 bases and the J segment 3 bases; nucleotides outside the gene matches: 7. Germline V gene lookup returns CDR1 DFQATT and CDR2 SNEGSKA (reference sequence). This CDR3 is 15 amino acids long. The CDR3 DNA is TGCAGTGCTACCCGGGACAGGGCGGGCAAAAACATTCAGTACTTC. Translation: CSATRDRAGKNIQYF.

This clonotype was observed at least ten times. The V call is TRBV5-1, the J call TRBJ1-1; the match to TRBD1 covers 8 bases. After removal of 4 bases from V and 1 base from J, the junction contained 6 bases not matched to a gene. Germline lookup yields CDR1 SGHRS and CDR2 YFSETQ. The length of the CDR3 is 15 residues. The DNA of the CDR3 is TGCGCCAGCAGCCGTCCCGGGACAGGGAACACTGAAGCTTTCTTT. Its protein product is CASSRPGTGNTEAFF.

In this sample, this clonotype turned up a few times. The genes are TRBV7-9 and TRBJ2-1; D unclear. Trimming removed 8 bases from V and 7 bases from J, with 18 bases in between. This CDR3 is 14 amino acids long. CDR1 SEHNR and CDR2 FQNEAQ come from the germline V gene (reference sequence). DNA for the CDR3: TGTGCCAGCCGAACCTCTGCCCACACAAATGAGCAGTTCTTC. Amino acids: CASRTSAHTNEQFF.

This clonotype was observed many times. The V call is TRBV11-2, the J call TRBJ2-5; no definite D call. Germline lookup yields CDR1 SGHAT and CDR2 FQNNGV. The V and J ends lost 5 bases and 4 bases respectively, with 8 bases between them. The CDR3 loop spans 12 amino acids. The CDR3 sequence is CASSQKGETQYF. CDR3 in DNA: TGTGCCAGCAGCCAGAAGGGAGAGACCCAGTACTTC.